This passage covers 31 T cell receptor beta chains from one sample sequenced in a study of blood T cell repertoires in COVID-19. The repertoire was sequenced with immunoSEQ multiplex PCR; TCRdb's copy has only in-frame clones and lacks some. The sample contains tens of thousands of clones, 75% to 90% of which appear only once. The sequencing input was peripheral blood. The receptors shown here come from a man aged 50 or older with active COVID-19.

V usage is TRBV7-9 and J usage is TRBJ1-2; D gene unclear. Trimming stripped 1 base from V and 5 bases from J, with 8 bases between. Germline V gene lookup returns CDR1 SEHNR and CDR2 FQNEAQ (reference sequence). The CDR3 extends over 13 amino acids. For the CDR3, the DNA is TGTGCCAGCAGCTTAGGAGGCACGTATGGCTACACCTTC. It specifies CASSLGGTYGYTF.

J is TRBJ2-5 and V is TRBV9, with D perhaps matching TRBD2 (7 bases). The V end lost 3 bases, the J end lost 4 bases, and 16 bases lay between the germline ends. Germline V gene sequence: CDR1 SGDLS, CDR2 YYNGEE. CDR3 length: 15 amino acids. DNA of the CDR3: TGTGCCAGCAGCGGGTACTTGCGGGGGCTAGAGACCCAGTACTTC. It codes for CASSGYLRGLETQYF.

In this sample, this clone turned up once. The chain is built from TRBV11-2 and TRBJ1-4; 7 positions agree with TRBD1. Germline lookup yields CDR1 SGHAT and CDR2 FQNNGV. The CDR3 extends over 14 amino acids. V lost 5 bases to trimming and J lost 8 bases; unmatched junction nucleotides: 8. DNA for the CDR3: TGTGCCAGCAGCATCGACAGGGCGACCGAAAAACTGTTTTTT. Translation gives CASSIDRATEKLFF. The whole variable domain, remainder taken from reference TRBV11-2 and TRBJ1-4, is EAGVAQSPRYKIIEKRQSVAFWCNPISGHATLYWYQQILGQGPKLLIQFQNNGVVDDSQLPKDRFSAERLKGVDSTLKIQPAKLEDSAVYLCASSIDRATEKLFFGSGTQLSVL.

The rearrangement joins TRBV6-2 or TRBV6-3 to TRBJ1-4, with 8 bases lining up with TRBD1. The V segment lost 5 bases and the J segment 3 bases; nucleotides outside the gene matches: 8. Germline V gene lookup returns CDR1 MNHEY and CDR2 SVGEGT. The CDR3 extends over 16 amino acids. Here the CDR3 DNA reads TGTGCCAGCAGTGCCAACCGGGACAGGCCTAATGAAAAACTGTTTTTT. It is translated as CASSANRDRPNEKLFF.

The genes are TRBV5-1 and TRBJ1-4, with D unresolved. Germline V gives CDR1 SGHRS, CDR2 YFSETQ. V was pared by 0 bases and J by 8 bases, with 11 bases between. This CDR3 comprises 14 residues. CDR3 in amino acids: CASSLGRTAEKLFF. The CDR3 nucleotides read TGCGCCAGCAGCTTGGGGAGGACGGCGGAAAAACTGTTTTTT.

The CDR3 coding sequence is TGTGCCAGCAGCCCAGGACTAGCGGGAATCAAGGACGAGCAGTACTTC. Its translation: CASSPGLAGIKDEQYF. The chain carries TRBV7-9 and TRBJ2-7, with TRBD2 identical over 12 bases. Germline loops: CDR1 SEHNR, CDR2 FQNEAQ (reference sequence). The junction had 10 bases not matched to a gene; V was cut back by 5 bases and J by 5 bases. The CDR3 totals 16 residues.

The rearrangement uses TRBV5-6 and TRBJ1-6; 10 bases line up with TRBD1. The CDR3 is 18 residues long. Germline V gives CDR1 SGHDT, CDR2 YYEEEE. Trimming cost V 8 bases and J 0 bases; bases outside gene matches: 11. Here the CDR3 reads CASSQGQGLSSYNSPLHF. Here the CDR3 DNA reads TGTGCCAGTTCTCAGGGACAGGGGCTAAGCTCCTATAATTCACCCCTCCACTTT.

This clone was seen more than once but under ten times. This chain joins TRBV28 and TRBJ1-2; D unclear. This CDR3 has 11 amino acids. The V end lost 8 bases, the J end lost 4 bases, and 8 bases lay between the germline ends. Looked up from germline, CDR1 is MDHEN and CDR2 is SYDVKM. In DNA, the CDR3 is TGTGCCAGCCCCCCCAGCTATGGCTACACCTTC. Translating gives CASPPSYGYTF.

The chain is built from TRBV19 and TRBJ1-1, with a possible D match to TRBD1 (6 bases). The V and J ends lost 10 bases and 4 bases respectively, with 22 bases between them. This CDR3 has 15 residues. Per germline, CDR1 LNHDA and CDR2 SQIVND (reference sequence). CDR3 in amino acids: CATSLGRGLGTEAFF. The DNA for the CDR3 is TGTGCCACCAGTCTCGGGCGGGGGCTCGGCACTGAAGCTTTCTTT.

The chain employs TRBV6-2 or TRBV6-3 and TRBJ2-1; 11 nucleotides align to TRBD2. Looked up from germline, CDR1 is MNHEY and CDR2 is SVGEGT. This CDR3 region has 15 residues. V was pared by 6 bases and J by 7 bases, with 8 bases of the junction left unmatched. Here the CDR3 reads CASSPPGLAVNEQFF. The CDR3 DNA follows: TGTGCCAGCAGCCCTCCGGGACTAGCGGTAAATGAGCAGTTCTTC.

The CDR3 DNA sequence: TGTGCCAGCAGACTCAGGGACTCCTACGAGCAGTACTTC. It is translated as CASRLRDSYEQYF. V is TRBV27 and J is TRBJ2-7; perhaps TRBD1 as D (5 bases). Germline CDR1 MNHEY, CDR2 SMNVEV (reference sequence). The CDR3 extends over 13 amino acids. The V gene lost 6 bases and the J gene lost 0 bases, with 9 bases spanning the gap.

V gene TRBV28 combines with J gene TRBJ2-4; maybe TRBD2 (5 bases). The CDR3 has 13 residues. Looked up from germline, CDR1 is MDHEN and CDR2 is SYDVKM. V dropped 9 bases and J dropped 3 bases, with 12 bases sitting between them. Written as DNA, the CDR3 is TGTGCCAGTCAAGACGGGGACAAAAACATTCAGTACTTC. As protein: CASQDGDKNIQYF.

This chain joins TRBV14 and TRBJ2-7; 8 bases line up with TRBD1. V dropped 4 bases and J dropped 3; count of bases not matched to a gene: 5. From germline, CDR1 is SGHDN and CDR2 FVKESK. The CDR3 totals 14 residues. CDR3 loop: CASSRGQGFYEQYF. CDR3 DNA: TGTGCCAGCAGCCGAGGACAGGGATTCTACGAGCAGTACTTC.

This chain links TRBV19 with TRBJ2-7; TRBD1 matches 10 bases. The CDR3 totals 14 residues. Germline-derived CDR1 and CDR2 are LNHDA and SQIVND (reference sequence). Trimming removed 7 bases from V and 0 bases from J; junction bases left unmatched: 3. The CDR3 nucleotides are TGTGCCAGTAAAGGGACAGGGGACTCCTACGAGCAGTACTTC. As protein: CASKGTGDSYEQYF.

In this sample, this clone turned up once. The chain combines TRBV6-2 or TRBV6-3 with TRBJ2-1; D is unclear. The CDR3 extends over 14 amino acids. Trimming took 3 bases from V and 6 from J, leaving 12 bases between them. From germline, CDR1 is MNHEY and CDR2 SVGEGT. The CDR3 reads CASSYSPYGNEQFF. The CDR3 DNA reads TGTGCCAGCAGTTATTCCCCCTATGGCAATGAGCAGTTCTTC.

The CDR3: CASSQAGQLWDSPLHF. The CDR3 coding sequence is TGTGCCAGCAGCCAAGCTGGACAGCTTTGGGATTCACCCCTCCACTTT. The V and J genes are TRBV14 and TRBJ1-6, with a tentative D call TRBD1 (6 bases). The germline CDR1 and CDR2 sequences are SGHDN and FVKESK. The CDR3 runs to 16 residues. V shed 1 base and J shed 8 bases, with 15 bases lying between them.

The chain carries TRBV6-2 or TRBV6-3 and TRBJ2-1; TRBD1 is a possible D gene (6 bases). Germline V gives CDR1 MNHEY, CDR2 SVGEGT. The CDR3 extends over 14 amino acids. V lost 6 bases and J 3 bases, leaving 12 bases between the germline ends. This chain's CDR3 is CASSRQAIYNEQFF. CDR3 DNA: TGTGCCAGCAGCCGACAGGCGATCTACAATGAGCAGTTCTTC.

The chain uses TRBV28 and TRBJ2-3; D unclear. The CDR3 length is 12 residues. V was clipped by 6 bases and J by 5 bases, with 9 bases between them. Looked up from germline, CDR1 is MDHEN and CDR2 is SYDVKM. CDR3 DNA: TGTGCCAGCAGGGCTTTTGGAGATACGCAGTATTTT. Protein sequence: CASRAFGDTQYF.

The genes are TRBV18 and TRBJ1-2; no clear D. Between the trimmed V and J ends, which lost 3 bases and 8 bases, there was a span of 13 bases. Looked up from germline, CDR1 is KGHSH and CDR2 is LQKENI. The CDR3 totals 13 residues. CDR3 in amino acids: CASSPGQVLGYTF. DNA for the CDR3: TGTGCCAGCTCACCGGGCCAGGTGCTCGGCTACACCTTC.

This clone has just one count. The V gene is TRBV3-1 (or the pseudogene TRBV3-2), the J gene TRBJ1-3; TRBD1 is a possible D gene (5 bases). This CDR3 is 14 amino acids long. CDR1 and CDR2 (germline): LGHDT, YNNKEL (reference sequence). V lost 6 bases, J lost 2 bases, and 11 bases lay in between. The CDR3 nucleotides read TGTGCCAGCAGAGGGGAACAGACTGGAAACACCATATATTTT. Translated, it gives CASRGEQTGNTIYF.

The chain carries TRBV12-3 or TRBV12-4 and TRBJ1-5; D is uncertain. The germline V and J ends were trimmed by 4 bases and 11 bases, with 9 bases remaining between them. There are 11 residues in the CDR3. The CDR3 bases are TGTGCCAGCAGTTCAGGTACGACCCAGCATTTT. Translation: CASSSGTTQHF.

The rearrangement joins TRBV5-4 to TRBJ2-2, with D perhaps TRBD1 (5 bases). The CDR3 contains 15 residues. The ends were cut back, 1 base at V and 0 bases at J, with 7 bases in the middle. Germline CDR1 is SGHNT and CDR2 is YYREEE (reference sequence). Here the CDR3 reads CASSLKTANTGELFF. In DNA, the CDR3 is TGTGCCAGCAGCTTGAAGACAGCGAACACCGGGGAGCTGTTTTTT.

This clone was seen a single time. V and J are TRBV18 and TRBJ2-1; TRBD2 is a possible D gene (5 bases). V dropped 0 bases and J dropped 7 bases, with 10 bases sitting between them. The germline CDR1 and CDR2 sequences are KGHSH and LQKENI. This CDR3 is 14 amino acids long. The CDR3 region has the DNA TGTGCCAGCTCACCACCGGAGAGGACTAATGAGCAGTTCTTC. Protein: CASSPPERTNEQFF.

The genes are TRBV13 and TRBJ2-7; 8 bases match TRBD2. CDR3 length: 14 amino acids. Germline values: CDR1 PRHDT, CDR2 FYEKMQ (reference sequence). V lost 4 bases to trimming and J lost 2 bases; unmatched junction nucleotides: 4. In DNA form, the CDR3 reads TGTGCCAGCAGCTCGGCTAGCGGGCCCTACGAGCAGTACTTC. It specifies CASSSASGPYEQYF.

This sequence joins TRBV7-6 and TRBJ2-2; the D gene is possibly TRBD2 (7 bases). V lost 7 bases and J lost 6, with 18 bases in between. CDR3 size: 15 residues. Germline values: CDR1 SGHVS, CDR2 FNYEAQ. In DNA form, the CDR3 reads TGTGCCAGCACCTCCGGGGGGCCGGGATCCGGGGAGCTGTTTTTT. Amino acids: CASTSGGPGSGELFF.

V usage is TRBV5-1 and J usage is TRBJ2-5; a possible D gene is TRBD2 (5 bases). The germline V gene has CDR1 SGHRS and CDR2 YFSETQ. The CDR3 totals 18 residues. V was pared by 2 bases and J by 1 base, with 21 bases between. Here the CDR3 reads CASSLGWGADLTQETQYF. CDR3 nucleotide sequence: TGCGCCAGCAGCTTAGGTTGGGGAGCGGACCTAACCCAAGAGACCCAGTACTTC.

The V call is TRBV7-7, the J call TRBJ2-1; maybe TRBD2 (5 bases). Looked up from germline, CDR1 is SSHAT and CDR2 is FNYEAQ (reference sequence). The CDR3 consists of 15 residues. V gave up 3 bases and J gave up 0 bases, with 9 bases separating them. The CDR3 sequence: CASSLTTSSYNEQFF. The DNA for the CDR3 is TGTGCCAGCAGCTTGACCACTAGCTCCTACAATGAGCAGTTCTTC.

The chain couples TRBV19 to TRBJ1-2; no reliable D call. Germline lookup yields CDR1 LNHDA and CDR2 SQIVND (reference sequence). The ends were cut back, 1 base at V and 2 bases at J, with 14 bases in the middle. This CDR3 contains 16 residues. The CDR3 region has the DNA TGTGCCAGTAGTATAGTGCCCCCGCAGTGGAACTATGGCTACACCTTC. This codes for CASSIVPPQWNYGYTF.

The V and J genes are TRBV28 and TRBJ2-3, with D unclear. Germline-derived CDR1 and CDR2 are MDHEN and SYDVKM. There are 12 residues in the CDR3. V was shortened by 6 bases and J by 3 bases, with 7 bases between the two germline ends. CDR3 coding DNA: TGTGCCAGCAGCACCCGGACAGATACGCAGTATTTT. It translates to CASSTRTDTQYF. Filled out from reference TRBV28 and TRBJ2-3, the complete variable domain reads DVKVTQSSRYLVKRTGEKVFLECVQDMDHENMFWYRQDPGLGLRLIYFSYDVKMKEKGDIPEGYSVSREKKERFSLILESASTNQTSMYLCASSTRTDTQYFGPGTRLTVL.

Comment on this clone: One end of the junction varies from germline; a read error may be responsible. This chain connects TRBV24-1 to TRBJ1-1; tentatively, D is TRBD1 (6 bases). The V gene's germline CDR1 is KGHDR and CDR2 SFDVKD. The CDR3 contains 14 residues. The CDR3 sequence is CAASDPPTGGKAFF. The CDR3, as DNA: TGTGCCGCCAGTGACCCCCCGACAGGCGGTAAAGCTTTCTTT.

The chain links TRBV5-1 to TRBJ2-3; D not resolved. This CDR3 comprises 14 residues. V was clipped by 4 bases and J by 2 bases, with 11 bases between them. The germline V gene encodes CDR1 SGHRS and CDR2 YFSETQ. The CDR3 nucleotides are TGCGCCAGCAGCCCAGTGAGCGTCACAGATACGCAGTATTTT. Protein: CASSPVSVTDTQYF.